The following is a T cell receptor beta chain sequence with its context. This entry comes from a study of primary melanoma T cells and metastatic recurrence. Libraries were prepared by immunoSEQ multiplex PCR; TCRdb keeps only in-frame clonotypes and omits some of them. The table has 2,300 or so clones, over 60% seen once. The CDR3 sequence is 14 residues long. V was trimmed by 6 bases and J by 3 bases, leaving 14 bases between them. CDR1 LNHDA and CDR2 SQIVND come from the germline V gene (reference sequence). This TCR was sampled from a human donor with melanoma. The V call is TRBV19, the J call TRBJ1-2, with no clear D. Sequenced input: melanoma tumor tissue. CDR3 nucleotides: TGTGCCAGTAGAGATGATCAGCTTGACTATGGCTACACCTTC. Amino acids: CASRDDQLDYGYTF.